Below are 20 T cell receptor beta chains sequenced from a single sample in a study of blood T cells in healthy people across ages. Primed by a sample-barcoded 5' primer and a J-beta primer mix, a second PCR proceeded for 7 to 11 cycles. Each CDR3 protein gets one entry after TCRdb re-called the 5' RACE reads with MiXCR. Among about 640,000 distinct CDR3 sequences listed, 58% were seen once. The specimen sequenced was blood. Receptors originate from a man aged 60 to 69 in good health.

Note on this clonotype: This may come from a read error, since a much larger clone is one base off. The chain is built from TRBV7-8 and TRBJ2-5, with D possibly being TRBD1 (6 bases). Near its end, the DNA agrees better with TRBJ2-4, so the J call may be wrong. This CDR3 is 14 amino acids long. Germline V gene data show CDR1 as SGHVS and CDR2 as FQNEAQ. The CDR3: CASSVEGRGAIQYF. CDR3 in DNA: TGTGCCAGCAGCGTAGAAGGCAGGGGCGCCATTCAGTACTTC.

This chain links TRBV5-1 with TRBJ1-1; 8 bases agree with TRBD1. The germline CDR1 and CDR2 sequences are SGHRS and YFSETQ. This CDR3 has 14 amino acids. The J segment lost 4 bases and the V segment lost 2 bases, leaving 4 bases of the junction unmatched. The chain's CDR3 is CASSLGDRTTEAFF. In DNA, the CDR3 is TGCGCCAGCAGCTTAGGGGACAGGACCACTGAAGCTTTCTTT.

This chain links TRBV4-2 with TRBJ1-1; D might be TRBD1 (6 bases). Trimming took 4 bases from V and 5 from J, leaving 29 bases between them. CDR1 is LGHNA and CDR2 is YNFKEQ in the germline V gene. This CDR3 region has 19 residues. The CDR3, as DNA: TGTGCCAGCAGCCGAGTCGGGACCGGTAGGGGGTTCCTCATGACTGAAGCTTTCTTT. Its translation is CASSRVGTGRGFLMTEAFF.

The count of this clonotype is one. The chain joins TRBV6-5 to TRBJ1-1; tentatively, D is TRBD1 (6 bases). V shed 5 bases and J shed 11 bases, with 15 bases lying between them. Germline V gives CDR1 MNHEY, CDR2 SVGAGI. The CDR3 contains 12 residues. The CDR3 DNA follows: TGTGCCAGCAGTCCTCTTTCAGGGGCGGCTTTCTTT. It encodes CASSPLSGAAFF.

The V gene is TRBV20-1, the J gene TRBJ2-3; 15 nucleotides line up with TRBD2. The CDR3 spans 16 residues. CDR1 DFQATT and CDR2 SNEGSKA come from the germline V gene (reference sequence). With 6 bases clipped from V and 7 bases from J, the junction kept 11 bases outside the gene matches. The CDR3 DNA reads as TGCAGTGCCCCGGGACTAGCGGGGGGTGGAGGGTATACGCAGTATTTT. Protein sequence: CSAPGLAGGGGYTQYF.

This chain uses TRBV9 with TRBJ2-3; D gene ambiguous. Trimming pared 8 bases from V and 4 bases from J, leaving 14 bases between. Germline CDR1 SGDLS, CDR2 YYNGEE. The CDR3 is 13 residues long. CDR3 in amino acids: CASSTPTADTQYF. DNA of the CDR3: TGTGCCAGTTCCACCCCGACGGCAGATACGCAGTATTTT.

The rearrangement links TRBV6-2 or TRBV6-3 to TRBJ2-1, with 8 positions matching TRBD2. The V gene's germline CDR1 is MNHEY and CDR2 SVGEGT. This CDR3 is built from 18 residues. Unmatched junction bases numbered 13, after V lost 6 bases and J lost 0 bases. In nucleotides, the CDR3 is TGTGCCAGCAGGAGACTAGCGCTGCTTTCCTCCTCCTACAATGAGCAGTTCTTC. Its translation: CASRRLALLSSSYNEQFF.

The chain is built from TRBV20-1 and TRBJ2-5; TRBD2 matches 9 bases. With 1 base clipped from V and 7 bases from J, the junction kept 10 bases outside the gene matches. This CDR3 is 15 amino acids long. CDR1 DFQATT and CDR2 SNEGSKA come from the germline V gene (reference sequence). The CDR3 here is CSARVGTSCPGTQYF. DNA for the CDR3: TGCAGTGCTAGAGTGGGGACTAGCTGCCCTGGGACCCAGTACTTC.

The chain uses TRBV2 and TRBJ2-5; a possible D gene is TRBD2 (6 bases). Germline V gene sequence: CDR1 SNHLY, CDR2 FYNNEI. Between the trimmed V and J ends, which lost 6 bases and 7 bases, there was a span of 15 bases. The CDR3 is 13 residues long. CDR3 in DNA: TGTGCCAGCAGGGGGGACTTACAACGGACCCAGTACTTC. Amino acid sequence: CASRGDLQRTQYF.

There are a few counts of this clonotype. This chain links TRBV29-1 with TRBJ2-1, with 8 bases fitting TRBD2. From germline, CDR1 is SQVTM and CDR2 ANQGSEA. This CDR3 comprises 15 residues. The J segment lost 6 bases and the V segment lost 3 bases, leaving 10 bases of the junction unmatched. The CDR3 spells CSVESGGVIGNEQFF. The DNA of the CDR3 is TGCAGCGTTGAGTCGGGGGGGGTTATAGGCAATGAGCAGTTCTTC.

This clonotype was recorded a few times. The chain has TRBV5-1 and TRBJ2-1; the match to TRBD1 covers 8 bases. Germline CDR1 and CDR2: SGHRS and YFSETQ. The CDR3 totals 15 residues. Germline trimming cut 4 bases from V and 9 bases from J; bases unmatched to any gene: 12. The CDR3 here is CASSAEPAGGVEQFF. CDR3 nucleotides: TGCGCCAGCAGCGCCGAGCCGGCAGGGGGCGTTGAGCAGTTCTTC.

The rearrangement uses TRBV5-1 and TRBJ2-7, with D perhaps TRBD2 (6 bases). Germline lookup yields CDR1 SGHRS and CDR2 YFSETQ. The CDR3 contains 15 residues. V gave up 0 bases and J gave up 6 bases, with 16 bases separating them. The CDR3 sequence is CASSLGGGAYGEQYF. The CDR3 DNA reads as TGCGCCAGCAGCTTGGGTGGCGGGGCCTATGGCGAGCAGTACTTC.

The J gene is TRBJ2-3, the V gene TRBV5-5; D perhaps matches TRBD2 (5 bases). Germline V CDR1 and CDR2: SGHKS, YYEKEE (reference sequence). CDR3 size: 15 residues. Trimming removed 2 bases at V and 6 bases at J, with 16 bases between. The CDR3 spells CASSLPTGPGDTQYF. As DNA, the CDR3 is TGTGCCAGCAGCTTACCGACGGGCCCGGGGGATACGCAGTATTTT.

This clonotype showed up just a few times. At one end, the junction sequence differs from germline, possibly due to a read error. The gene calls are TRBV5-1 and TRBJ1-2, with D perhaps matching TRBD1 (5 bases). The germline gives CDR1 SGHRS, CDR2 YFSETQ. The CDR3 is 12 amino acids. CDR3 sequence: CASSLTRVGYTF. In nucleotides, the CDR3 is TGCGCTAGCAGCTTGACCAGGGTTGGCTACACCTTC.

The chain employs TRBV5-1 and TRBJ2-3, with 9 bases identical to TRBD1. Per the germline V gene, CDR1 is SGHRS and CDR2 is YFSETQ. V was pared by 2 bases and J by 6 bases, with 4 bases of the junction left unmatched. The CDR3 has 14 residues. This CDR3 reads CASSFGQGSDTQYF. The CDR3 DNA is TGCGCCAGCAGCTTTGGACAGGGGTCGGATACGCAGTATTTT.

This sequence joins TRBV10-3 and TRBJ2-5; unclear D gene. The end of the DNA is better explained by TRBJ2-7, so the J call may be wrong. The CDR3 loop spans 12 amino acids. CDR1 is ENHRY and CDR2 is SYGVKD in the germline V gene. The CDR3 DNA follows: TGTGCCATCAGTGAGTCAAGGACCGAGCAGTACTTC. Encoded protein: CAISESRTEQYF.

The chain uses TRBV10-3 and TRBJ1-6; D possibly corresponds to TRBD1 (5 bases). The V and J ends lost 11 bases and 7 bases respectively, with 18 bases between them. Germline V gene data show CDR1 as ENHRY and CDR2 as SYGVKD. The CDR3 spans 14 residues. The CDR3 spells CAARPGTENSPLHF. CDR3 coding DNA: TGTGCCGCCCGGCCCGGGACGGAAAATTCACCCCTCCACTTT.

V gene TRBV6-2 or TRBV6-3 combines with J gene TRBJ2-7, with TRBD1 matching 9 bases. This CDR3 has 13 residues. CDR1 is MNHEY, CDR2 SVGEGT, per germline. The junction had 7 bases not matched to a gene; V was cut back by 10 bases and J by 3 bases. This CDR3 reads CATAGQGFYEQYF. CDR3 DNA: TGTGCCACCGCGGGACAGGGCTTCTACGAGCAGTACTTC.

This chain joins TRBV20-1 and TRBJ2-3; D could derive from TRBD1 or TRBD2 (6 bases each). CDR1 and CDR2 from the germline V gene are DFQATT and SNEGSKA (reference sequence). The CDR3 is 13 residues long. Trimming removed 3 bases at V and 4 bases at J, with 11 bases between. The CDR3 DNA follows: TGCAGTGCTAGGGCAAGGGGGGCAGATACGCAGTATTTT. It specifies CSARARGADTQYF.

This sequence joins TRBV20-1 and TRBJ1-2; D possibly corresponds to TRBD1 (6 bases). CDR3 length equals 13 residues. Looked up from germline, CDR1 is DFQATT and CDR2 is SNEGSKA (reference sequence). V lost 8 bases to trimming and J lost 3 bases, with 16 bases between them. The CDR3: CSTRGGRDYGYTF. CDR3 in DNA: TGCAGTACCAGAGGGGGAAGGGACTATGGCTACACCTTC.